A single sample gave rise to the 22 T cell receptor beta chains below, sequenced in a study of radiotherapy plus CTLA-4 blockade in lung cancer. Repertoires were generated with immunoSEQ multiplex PCR, while TCRdb's copy carries only in-frame clones and drops some. The sample comprises 30,000 to 35,000 clones, roughly 70% of which are singletons, and approximately 3.9% rests with the top ten. Sequences were derived from peripheral blood, sampled from a patient treated with radiotherapy plus ipilimumab. All receptors derive from a human donor with non-small cell lung cancer who had stable disease on radiotherapy plus ipilimumab.

This clone appeared a few times. This chain connects TRBV6-6 to TRBJ1-2; 7 bases are shared with TRBD1. CDR1 is MNHNY, CDR2 SVGAGI, per germline (reference sequence). The V and J ends lost 10 bases and 4 bases, in that order; junction bases with no gene match: 18. The CDR3 consists of 16 residues. CDR3 DNA sequence: TGTGCCACCGGCCGGGCAGGGGGGAACAGGACCTATGGCTACACCTTC. Its protein is CATGRAGGNRTYGYTF.

This clone is judged medium-sized. The chain combines TRBV10-3 with TRBJ1-4; 8 bases map to TRBD1. Germline assignment: CDR1 ENHRY and CDR2 SYGVKD. The CDR3 sequence is 15 residues long. The V and J ends lost 0 bases and 6 bases, in that order; junction bases with no gene match: 3. The CDR3 protein is CAISESGTGDEKLFF. The CDR3 DNA follows: TGTGCCATCAGTGAGTCCGGGACAGGCGATGAAAAACTGTTTTTT.

The gene calls are TRBV27 and TRBJ2-5; 7 bases align to TRBD1. This CDR3 spans 14 amino acids. The germline V gene encodes CDR1 MNHEY and CDR2 SMNVEV (reference sequence). J was trimmed by 9 bases and V by 6 bases; bases with no gene match: 13. CDR3 sequence: CASSRKGGKSPQYF. In nucleotides, the CDR3 is TGTGCCAGCAGCCGGAAAGGGGGCAAGAGTCCCCAGTACTTC.

This clone has a handful of counts. This chain joins TRBV9 and TRBJ2-2; D perhaps matches TRBD1 (6 bases). CDR3 length: 17 amino acids. Germline loops: CDR1 SGDLS, CDR2 YYNGEE. The V end lost 1 base, the J end lost 4 bases, and 17 bases lay between the germline ends. Here the CDR3 reads CASSVRGKIDGTGELFF. The DNA for the CDR3 is TGTGCCAGCAGCGTAAGGGGGAAGATTGATGGCACCGGGGAGCTGTTTTTT. The full variable domain, completed using reference TRBV9 and TRBJ2-2, is DSGVTQTPKHLITATGQRVTLRCSPRSGDLSVYWYQQSLDQGLQFLIQYYNGEERAKGNILERFSAQQFPDLHSELNLSSLELGDSALYFCASSVRGKIDGTGELFFGEGSRLTVL.

This rearrangement joins TRBV7-8 to TRBJ2-7; maybe TRBD2 (5 bases). V was pared by 0 bases and J by 4 bases, with 22 bases between. This CDR3 is built from 18 residues. Germline V gene data show CDR1 as SGHVS and CDR2 as FQNEAQ. CDR3 sequence (DNA): TGTGCCAGCAGCTTAGCCGTGGGAGTGTCTGCAGTACAATACGAGCAGTACTTC. It translates to CASSLAVGVSAVQYEQYF.

Within the sample, this clone is medium-sized (0.01 to 0.1%). The chain links TRBV7-9 to TRBJ1-3, with D unclear. The ends were cut back, 5 bases at V and 4 bases at J, with 9 bases in the middle. Germline V CDR1 and CDR2: SEHNR, FQNEAQ (reference sequence). The CDR3 has 13 amino acids. As DNA, the CDR3 is TGTGCCAGCAGCCCCGCGCAGGGAAACACCATATATTTT. Translated, it gives CASSPAQGNTIYF.

The V call is TRBV27, the J call TRBJ2-5; TRBD2 agrees at 14 bases. CDR1 is MNHEY and CDR2 is SMNVEV in the germline V gene (reference sequence). The V segment lost 7 bases and the J segment 1 base; nucleotides outside the gene matches: 5. The CDR3 extends over 16 amino acids. The CDR3 region has the DNA TGTGCCAGCAACAGGGGGACTAGCGGGGGCCAAGAGACCCAGTACTTC. It yields the protein CASNRGTSGGQETQYF.

The rearrangement links TRBV6-6 to TRBJ1-2; TRBD1 is a possible D gene (5 bases). CDR1 is MNHNY and CDR2 is SVGAGI in the germline V gene (reference sequence). Trimming stripped 10 bases from V and 5 bases from J, with 20 bases between. There are 14 residues in the CDR3. The CDR3 here is CAIKRDWSAYGYTF. In nucleotides, the CDR3 is TGTGCCATCAAGAGGGACTGGTCGGCATATGGCTACACCTTC.

V is TRBV7-9 and J is TRBJ1-1; D gene unclear. From germline, CDR1 is SEHNR and CDR2 FQNEAQ (reference sequence). The ends were cut back, 2 bases at V and 13 bases at J, with 14 bases in the middle. CDR3 size: 12 residues. The CDR3 spells CASSLSESGVFF. The CDR3 bases are TGTGCCAGCAGCTTATCCGAGTCGGGAGTTTTCTTT.

The rearrangement uses TRBV7-2 and TRBJ2-1, with D unclear. The CDR3 is 12 residues long. CDR1 is SGHTA and CDR2 is FQGNSA in the germline V gene. The V end lost 1 base, the J end lost 9 bases, and 7 bases lay between the germline ends. CDR3 residues: CASSLVRFEQFF. Written as DNA, the CDR3 is TGTGCCAGCAGCTTAGTTCGTTTTGAGCAGTTCTTC.

The chain couples TRBV30 to TRBJ2-3; TRBD2 is a possible D gene (6 bases). Germline V CDR1 and CDR2: GTSNPN, SVGIG (reference sequence). The CDR3 covers 14 residues. Trimming shortened V by 5 bases and J by 9 bases, and 21 bases separated the two germline ends. The CDR3 protein is CAWSGTSSGDTQYF. The CDR3, as DNA: TGTGCCTGGTCCGGGACTTCCTCCGGAGACACGCAGTATTTT.

The CDR3 DNA is TGTGCCAGCAGTTTAAGCAGGGGGGCCCATGGCTACACCTTC. Residues: CASSLSRGAHGYTF. The rearrangement joins TRBV27 to TRBJ1-2; 7 bases map to TRBD1. J gave up 6 bases and V 2 bases, and 6 bases lay outside the gene matches. Germline-derived CDR1 and CDR2 are MNHEY and SMNVEV (reference sequence). The CDR3 has 14 residues.

The chain uses TRBV2 and TRBJ1-2, with a possible D match to TRBD1 (6 bases). Looked up from germline, CDR1 is SNHLY and CDR2 is FYNNEI. CDR3 length: 13 residues. Trimming cost V 5 bases and J 5 bases, with 12 bases left between them. CDR3 DNA: TGTGCCAGCAGTTTCGGACAGAATTATGGCTACACCTTC. Residues: CASSFGQNYGYTF.

The CDR3 sequence: CASSREGGSSYEQYF. CDR3 sequence (DNA): TGTGCCAGCAGCCGGGAGGGCGGGAGCTCCTACGAGCAGTACTTC. The chain couples TRBV7-9 to TRBJ2-7, with 8 nucleotides matching TRBD2. Germline assignment: CDR1 SEHNR and CDR2 FQNEAQ (reference sequence). J lost 0 bases, V lost 5 bases, and 6 bases had no gene match. This CDR3 is 15 amino acids long.

This rearrangement joins TRBV7-9 to TRBJ2-1; D may be TRBD2 (5 bases). This CDR3 is built from 15 residues. Trimming took 4 bases from V and 4 from J, leaving 14 bases between them. Per germline, CDR1 SEHNR and CDR2 FQNEAQ (reference sequence). In nucleotides, the CDR3 is TGTGCCAGCAGCTCGACGAGGGAGAAGTACAATGAGCAGTTCTTC. It codes for CASSSTREKYNEQFF.

This chain uses TRBV18 with TRBJ2-1; D may be TRBD2 (5 bases). The CDR3 contains 14 residues. CDR1 is KGHSH and CDR2 is LQKENI in the germline V gene. Between the trimmed V and J ends, which lost 3 bases and 5 bases, there was a span of 11 bases. The CDR3 loop reads CASSPQSGNNEQFF. The CDR3 nucleotides read TGTGCCAGCTCACCCCAGTCGGGAAACAATGAGCAGTTCTTC.

This chain connects TRBV25-1 to TRBJ2-3, with 10 bases fitting TRBD1. CDR1 and CDR2 (germline): MGHDK, SYGVNS. J was trimmed by 0 bases and V by 5 bases; bases with no gene match: 8. The CDR3 contains 17 residues. The CDR3 reads CASSSMDRGSSTDTQYF. In nucleotides, the CDR3 is TGTGCCAGCAGTAGTATGGACAGGGGGTCGAGCACAGATACGCAGTATTTT.

The chain couples TRBV2 to TRBJ2-7; the D is unclear. V shed 7 bases and J shed 1 base, with 14 bases lying between them. The CDR3 has 14 amino acids. Germline CDR1 reads SNHLY; CDR2 reads FYNNEI. This CDR3 is CASTQWTDSYEQYF. The CDR3 DNA sequence: TGTGCCAGCACCCAATGGACGGATTCCTACGAGCAGTACTTC. The variable domain in full, with the rest retrieved from reference TRBV2 and TRBJ2-7, is EPEVTQTPSHQVTQMGQEVILRCVPISNHLYFYWYRQILGQKVEFLVSFYNNEISEKSEIFDDQFSVERPDGSNFTLKIRSTKLEDSAMYFCASTQWTDSYEQYFGPGTRLTVT.

This clone is a singleton in its sample. The V call is TRBV7-9, the J call TRBJ2-1; 12 nucleotides line up with TRBD2. The germline CDR1 and CDR2 sequences are SEHNR and FQNEAQ (reference sequence). This CDR3 spans 15 amino acids. V shed 1 base and J 9 bases; nucleotides not matched to a gene: 4. CDR3 coding DNA: TGTGCCAGCAGCTTAGGACTAGCGGGAGTGACTGAGCAGTTCTTC. Translating gives CASSLGLAGVTEQFF.

In its sample, this clone was seen a few times. The chain links TRBV19 to TRBJ2-2, with TRBD2 as a possible D gene (6 bases). Germline CDR1 is LNHDA and CDR2 is SQIVND (reference sequence). The V gene lost 6 bases and the J gene lost 6 bases, with 8 bases spanning the gap. This CDR3 is built from 12 residues. CDR3: CASRWRAGELFF. The CDR3 DNA is TGTGCCAGTAGGTGGAGGGCCGGGGAGCTGTTTTTT.

The genes are TRBV7-6 and TRBJ2-2, with D perhaps TRBD2 (6 bases). Germline V gives CDR1 SGHVS, CDR2 FNYEAQ. The ends were cut back, 5 bases at V and 0 bases at J, with 10 bases in the middle. The CDR3 sequence is 15 residues long. In DNA form, the CDR3 reads TGTGCCAGCAGCCGTAGCGGAGCGAACACCGGGGAGCTGTTTTTT. Its protein product is CASSRSGANTGELFF.

The chain carries TRBV28 and TRBJ1-2; TRBD1 matches at 11 bases. The CDR3 is 19 amino acids. V dropped 5 bases and J dropped 4; count of bases not matched to a gene: 18. From germline, CDR1 is MDHEN and CDR2 SYDVKM. CDR3 nucleotides: TGTGCCAGCAGTCCGGACTCCGGGACAGGGGGATTAAGAGGCTATGGCTACACCTTC. Its translation is CASSPDSGTGGLRGYGYTF.